This TCR beta chain was profiled in a study of shared clonotypes between healthy human individuals. About the study: The cohort had a couple of women and a few men, ages 18 to 49.

Samples underwent the assay at deep level. Data came from immunoSEQ multiplex PCR; TCRdb stores just in-frame clones and leaves some out. The data contain some 2,000,000 clones, 95% of them singletons. With respect to this clone: Its specificity is unknown.

The study, taken as a whole, reports: The small donor group covered limited genetic and exposure diversity.

The CDR3 is 12 residues long. Trimming took 1 base from V and 4 from J, leaving 3 bases between them. CDR1 is SGHNT and CDR2 is YENEEA in the germline V gene. The receptor comes from a man between 18 and 35 years old in good health. The source material was naive CD4+ T cells sorted from blood. Stated subset: CD45RA+ positively selected. This chain links TRBV11-3 with TRBJ2-3; D ambiguous. The CDR3 loop reads CASSLVSDTQYF. Written as DNA, the CDR3 is TGTGCCAGCAGCTTAGTTTCAGATACGCAGTATTTT.